The 25 T cell receptor beta chains below were found in one sample sequenced in a study of blood T cell repertoires in COVID-19. Method: immunoSEQ multiplex PCR; TCRdb's copy keeps in-frame clones and lacks some. The data hold fewer than 150,000 clones, with more than 75% observed a single time. The sequenced material came from peripheral blood. The receptor set was obtained from a woman aged 55 to 70 with acute or convalescent COVID-19.

The chain combines TRBV29-1 with TRBJ1-1, with D perhaps TRBD1 (6 bases). V was cut by 5 bases and J by 1 base, with 14 bases left in between. Germline V gene lookup returns CDR1 SQVTM and CDR2 ANQGSEA. This CDR3 spans 14 amino acids. As DNA, the CDR3 is TGCAGCGTTTCGGCCAGGGGTACGAACACTGAAGCTTTCTTT. Protein sequence: CSVSARGTNTEAFF.

V usage is TRBV27 and J usage is TRBJ2-7; 13 bases align to TRBD2. CDR1 and CDR2 (germline): MNHEY, SMNVEV (reference sequence). The CDR3 totals 16 residues. J was trimmed by 3 bases and V by 5 bases; bases with no gene match: 7. The DNA for the CDR3 is TGTGCCAGCAGTCTCGGACTAGCGGGAGCTCACTACGAGCAGTACTTC. Translation: CASSLGLAGAHYEQYF.

This clone came up once. This chain joins TRBV15 and TRBJ1-6; TRBD1 is a possible D gene (5 bases). This CDR3 comprises 13 residues. From germline, CDR1 is LNHNV and CDR2 YYDKDF (reference sequence). Trimming pared 3 bases from V and 7 bases from J, leaving 7 bases between. The CDR3 spells CATSSQGNSPLHF. For the CDR3, the DNA is TGTGCCACCAGCAGCCAGGGCAATTCACCCCTCCACTTT.

The chain recombines TRBV6-5 with TRBJ2-2; D is possibly TRBD1 (6 bases). This CDR3 has 14 residues. Trimming took off 6 bases at V and 5 bases at J, with 13 bases between the two ends. Germline V gives CDR1 MNHEY, CDR2 SVGAGI. CDR3 sequence reads: CASRRDTATGELFF. For the CDR3, the DNA is TGTGCCAGCAGGAGGGACACCGCTACCGGGGAGCTGTTTTTT.

V is TRBV7-8 and J is TRBJ1-1, with D unresolved. With 0 bases removed from V and 0 bases from J, the gap between germline ends came to 5 bases. The CDR3 has 14 amino acids. Germline CDR1 reads SGHVS; CDR2 reads FQNEAQ. The CDR3 DNA sequence: TGTGCCAGCAGCTTAGCGCTAGTGAACACTGAAGCTTTCTTT. Residues: CASSLALVNTEAFF.

The count of this clone is one. The chain uses TRBV3-1 (or the pseudogene TRBV3-2) and TRBJ1-3; D perhaps matches TRBD1 (5 bases). V gave up 3 bases and J gave up 10 bases, with 22 bases separating them. The V gene's germline CDR1 is LGHDT and CDR2 YNNKEL (reference sequence). The CDR3 sequence is 16 residues long. The chain's CDR3 is CASSHAIPGPTSTIYF. DNA of the CDR3: TGTGCCAGCAGCCATGCTATCCCAGGGCCAACGTCTACCATATATTTT.

This clone came up once. This chain links TRBV15 with TRBJ2-1; 12 bases match TRBD2. The CDR3 sequence is 19 residues long. J was trimmed by 4 bases and V by 1 base; bases with no gene match: 11. Germline CDR1 LNHNV, CDR2 YYDKDF (reference sequence). CDR3 bases: TGTGCCACCAGCAGAGTGCTAGCGGGAGGGGAGGGCCTATACAATGAGCAGTTCTTC. Translating gives CATSRVLAGGEGLYNEQFF.

V usage is TRBV2 and J usage is TRBJ2-5; 10 positions agree with TRBD1. This CDR3 has 14 amino acids. The ends lost 9 bases at V and 1 base at J; junction bases unmatched: 5. CDR1 SNHLY and CDR2 FYNNEI come from the germline V gene. CDR3 amino acids: CASYRDRGQETQYF. The DNA of the CDR3 is TGTGCCAGTTATAGGGACAGGGGCCAAGAGACCCAGTACTTC.

The chain uses TRBV3-1 (or the pseudogene TRBV3-2) and TRBJ1-2; 8 bases align to TRBD1. Germline values: CDR1 LGHDT, CDR2 YNNKEL (reference sequence). This CDR3 contains 12 residues. Germline trimming cut 8 bases from V and 8 bases from J; bases unmatched to any gene: 7. The CDR3 DNA reads as TGTGCCAGCCGATCAGGGGGCGAAGGCTACACCTTC. This translates into CASRSGGEGYTF.

The chain links TRBV5-1 to TRBJ2-1; a possible D gene is TRBD2 (5 bases). In germline, CDR1 is SGHRS, CDR2 YFSETQ. V was shortened by 0 bases and J by 7 bases, with 11 bases between the two germline ends. The CDR3 runs 14 residues. The CDR3 sequence is CASSLEGGSNEQFF. The CDR3 DNA follows: TGCGCCAGCAGCTTGGAGGGCGGGTCTAATGAGCAGTTCTTC.

The chain has TRBV19 and TRBJ1-4, with TRBD1 as a possible D gene (5 bases). Trimming took 9 bases from V and 7 from J, leaving 24 bases between them. The CDR3 is 16 amino acids. Germline V gene sequence: CDR1 LNHDA, CDR2 SQIVND (reference sequence). CDR3 nucleotides: TGTGCCAGCCAGGCCGGGGGGAAGACTGTTGGTGAAAAACTGTTTTTT. It translates to CASQAGGKTVGEKLFF.

This clone has only one observation. The chain has TRBV18 and TRBJ1-1, with D tentatively TRBD1 (6 bases). CDR3 length: 12 amino acids. Germline CDR1 is KGHSH and CDR2 is LQKENI. V lost 0 bases, J lost 10 bases, and 9 bases lay in between. CDR3 coding DNA: TGTGCCAGCTCACCACCGACAGGCTCAGCTTTCTTT. Its protein product is CASSPPTGSAFF.

The J gene is TRBJ2-6, the V gene TRBV7-3; 8 nucleotides align to TRBD1. CDR3 size: 15 residues. Germline CDR1 and CDR2: SGHTA and FQGTGA. J lost 2 bases, V lost 5 bases, and 2 bases had no gene match. CDR3 in DNA: TGTGCCAGCAGCGCACAGGGGGCTGGGGCCAACGTCCTGACTTTC. Protein product: CASSAQGAGANVLTF.

Of note for this clone: Other nucleotide sequences from this sample produce the same CDR3. The chain links TRBV5-1 to TRBJ1-1; TRBD1 agrees at 7 bases. The CDR3 contains 15 residues. V lost 0 bases to trimming and J lost 0 bases; unmatched junction nucleotides: 2. Germline CDR1 is SGHRS and CDR2 is YFSETQ. The CDR3 region is CASSLGQGLNTEAFF. The CDR3 nucleotides read TGCGCCAGCAGCTTGGGACAGGGTTTGAACACTGAAGCTTTCTTT.

The rearrangement links TRBV19 to TRBJ2-4; tentatively, D is TRBD1 (6 bases). This CDR3 contains 16 residues. The V end was cut by 5 bases, the J end by 0 bases, with 14 bases between. CDR1 is LNHDA and CDR2 is SQIVND in the germline V gene (reference sequence). The CDR3 here is CASSPRQDLAKNIQYF. The CDR3 DNA reads as TGTGCCAGTAGTCCCCGACAGGACCTAGCCAAAAACATTCAGTACTTC.

The chain is built from TRBV30 and TRBJ2-1; TRBD2 agrees at 13 bases. V gave up 1 base and J gave up 7 bases; unmatched junction bases: 1. The V gene's germline CDR1 is GTSNPN and CDR2 SVGIG (reference sequence). This CDR3 contains 14 residues. The CDR3 is CAWSGGLAGNEQFF. The CDR3, as DNA: TGTGCCTGGAGTGGGGGACTAGCGGGGAATGAGCAGTTCTTC.

CDR3 protein: CASSEGAGNYGYTF. The DNA for the CDR3 is TGTGCCAGCAGTGAAGGGGCTGGAAACTATGGCTACACCTTC. J is TRBJ1-2 and V is TRBV25-1, with D perhaps TRBD1 (5 bases). CDR3 length: 14 residues. The V gene lost 2 bases and the J gene lost 2 bases, with 9 bases spanning the gap. Germline V gene lookup returns CDR1 MGHDK and CDR2 SYGVNS.

This sequence joins TRBV6-2 or TRBV6-3 and TRBJ2-7, with D perhaps TRBD2 (7 bases). Germline V gives CDR1 MNHEY, CDR2 SVGEGT. V lost 2 bases, J lost 5 bases, and 22 bases lay in between. The CDR3 consists of 17 residues. CDR3 in amino acids: CASSYGQFALAGDEQYV. CDR3 in DNA: TGTGCCAGCAGTTACGGACAGTTCGCGCTGGCGGGAGACGAGCAGTACGTC.

The V call is TRBV5-1, the J call TRBJ2-5, with 7 bases that match TRBD2. Trimming took 5 bases from V and 5 from J; bases not matched to a gene: 6. Germline CDR1 is SGHRS and CDR2 is YFSETQ. CDR3 length: 13 residues. Here the CDR3 reads CASSVAGGETQYF. The CDR3 DNA follows: TGCGCCAGCAGTGTAGCGGGCGGGGAGACCCAGTACTTC. The variable domain in full, with the rest retrieved from reference TRBV5-1 and TRBJ2-5, is KAGVTQTPRYLIKTRGQQVTLSCSPISGHRSVSWYQQTPGQGLQFLFEYFSETQRNKGNFPGRFSGRQFSNSRSEMNVSTLELGDSALYLCASSVAGGETQYFGPGTRLLVL.

Only one count was recorded for this clone. V is TRBV18 and J is TRBJ1-2, with TRBD1 identical over 7 bases. Germline V gives CDR1 KGHSH, CDR2 LQKENI. V shed 4 bases, J shed 4 bases, and the junction held 6 bases outside the gene matches. CDR3 length: 14 residues. The CDR3 loop is CASSLGQAGYGYTF. CDR3 bases: TGTGCCAGCTCACTTGGACAGGCGGGCTATGGCTACACCTTC.

This chain uses TRBV5-1 with TRBJ2-4, with 8 positions matching TRBD1. CDR3 size: 14 residues. Germline-derived CDR1 and CDR2 are SGHRS and YFSETQ. V gave up 3 bases and J gave up 6 bases; unmatched junction bases: 5. The CDR3 DNA reads as TGCGCCAGCAGCTCCCCAGGGGGCGCAAACATTCAGTACTTC. Its protein product is CASSSPGGANIQYF.

The rearrangement joins TRBV5-1 to TRBJ2-3; a possible D gene is TRBD2 (7 bases). Germline CDR1 reads SGHRS; CDR2 reads YFSETQ. The CDR3 runs 14 residues. V shed 4 bases and J shed 4 bases, with 13 bases lying between them. CDR3 sequence reads: CASSTGGLPDTQYF. The CDR3 DNA is TGCGCCAGCAGCACGGGGGGCTTACCAGATACGCAGTATTTT.

This chain links TRBV5-5 with TRBJ1-1; 7 positions match TRBD1. Trimming removed 4 bases from V and 1 base from J; junction bases left unmatched: 7. Germline V CDR1 and CDR2: SGHKS, YYEKEE (reference sequence). The CDR3 extends over 15 amino acids. CDR3 sequence reads: CASSALRGPNTEAFF. CDR3 in DNA: TGTGCCAGCAGCGCTTTGAGGGGGCCGAACACTGAAGCTTTCTTT.

The chain joins TRBV7-2 to TRBJ2-7; 8 bases line up with TRBD2. This CDR3 has 15 amino acids. J gave up 2 bases and V 4 bases, and 7 bases lay outside the gene matches. Germline loops: CDR1 SGHTA, CDR2 FQGNSA. This CDR3 reads CASSSRSGGPYEQYF. The CDR3 DNA sequence: TGTGCCAGCAGCTCCAGGAGCGGGGGCCCCTACGAGCAGTACTTC.

The chain links TRBV2 to TRBJ2-2; a weak D match, TRBD2 (5 bases). The ends were cut back, 3 bases at V and 7 bases at J, with 18 bases in the middle. The CDR3 is made up of 16 amino acids. Germline loops: CDR1 SNHLY, CDR2 FYNNEI. Written as DNA, the CDR3 is TGTGCCAGCAGTGACGTCGGGTGGGCAGGAGGCGGGGAGCTGTTTTTT. This codes for CASSDVGWAGGGELFF.